The present entry profiles one T cell receptor (beta chain) with its context. This entry comes from a study of blood T cell repertoires in COVID-19. Produced via immunoSEQ multiplex PCR; TCRdb's table is partial and in-frame only. Here the sample spans about 78,000 clones, roughly nine tenths being singletons. CDR3 length: 17 residues. Germline assignment: CDR1 SGHKS and CDR2 YYEKEE (reference sequence). V lost 1 base, J lost 0 bases, and 15 bases lay in between. The J gene is TRBJ2-3, the V gene TRBV5-5; a possible D gene is TRBD1 (5 bases). The source is a woman aged 55-69 years with acute or convalescent COVID-19. The sequenced sample was peripheral blood. The CDR3: CASSLPGPGPSTDTQYF. The CDR3 DNA sequence: TGTGCCAGCAGCTTGCCCGGGCCAGGGCCTAGCACAGATACGCAGTATTTT. The variable domain in full, completed from reference TRBV5-5 and TRBJ2-3, reads DAGVTQSPTHLIKTRGQQVTLRCSPISGHKSVSWYQQVLGQGPQFIFQYYEKEERGRGNFPDRFSARQFPNYSSELNVNALLLGDSALYLCASSLPGPGPSTDTQYFGPGTRLTVL.